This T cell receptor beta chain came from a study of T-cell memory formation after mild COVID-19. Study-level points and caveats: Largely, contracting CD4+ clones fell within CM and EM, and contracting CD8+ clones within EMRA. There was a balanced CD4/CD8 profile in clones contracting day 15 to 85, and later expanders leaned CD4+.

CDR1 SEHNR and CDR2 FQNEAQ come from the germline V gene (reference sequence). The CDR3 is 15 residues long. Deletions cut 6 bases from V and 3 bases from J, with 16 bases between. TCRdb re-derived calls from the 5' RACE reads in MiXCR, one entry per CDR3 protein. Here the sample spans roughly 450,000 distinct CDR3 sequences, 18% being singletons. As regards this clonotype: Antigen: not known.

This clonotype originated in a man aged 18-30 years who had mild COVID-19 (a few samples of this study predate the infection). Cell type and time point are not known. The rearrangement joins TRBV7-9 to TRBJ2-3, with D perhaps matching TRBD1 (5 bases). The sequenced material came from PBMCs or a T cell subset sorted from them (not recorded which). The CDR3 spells CASRVRGALTDTQYF. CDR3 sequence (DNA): TGTGCCAGCAGAGTCCGTGGGGCTTTGACAGATACGCAGTATTTT.